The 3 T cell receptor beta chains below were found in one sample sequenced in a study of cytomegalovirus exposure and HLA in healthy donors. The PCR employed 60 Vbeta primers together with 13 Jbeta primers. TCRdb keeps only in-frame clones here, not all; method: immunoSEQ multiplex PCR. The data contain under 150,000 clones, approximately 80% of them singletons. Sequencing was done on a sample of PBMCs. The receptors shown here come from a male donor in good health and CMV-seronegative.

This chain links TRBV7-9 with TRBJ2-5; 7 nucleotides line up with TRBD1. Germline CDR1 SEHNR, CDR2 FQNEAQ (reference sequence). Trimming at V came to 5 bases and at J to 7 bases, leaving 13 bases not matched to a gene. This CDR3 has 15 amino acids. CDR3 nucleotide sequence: TGTGCCAGCAGCCTAGATACAGGGGTCCGTTGGACCCAGTACTTC. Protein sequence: CASSLDTGVRWTQYF. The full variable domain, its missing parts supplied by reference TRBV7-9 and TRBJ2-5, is DTGVSQNPRHKITKRGQNVTFRCDPISEHNRLYWYRQTLGQGPEFLTYFQNEAQLEKSRLLSDRFSAERPKGSFSTLEIQRTEQGDSAMYLCASSLDTGVRWTQYFGPGTRLLVL.

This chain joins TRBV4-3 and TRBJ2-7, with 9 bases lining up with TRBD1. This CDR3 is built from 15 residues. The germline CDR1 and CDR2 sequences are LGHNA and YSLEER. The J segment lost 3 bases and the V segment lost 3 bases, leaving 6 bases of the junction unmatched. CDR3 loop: CASSHGDREVYEQYF. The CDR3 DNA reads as TGCGCCAGCAGCCATGGGGACAGGGAAGTCTACGAGCAGTACTTC.

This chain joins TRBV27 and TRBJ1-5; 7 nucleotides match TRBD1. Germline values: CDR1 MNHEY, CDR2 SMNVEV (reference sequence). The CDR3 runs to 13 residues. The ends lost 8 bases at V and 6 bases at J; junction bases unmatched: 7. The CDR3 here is CASGQGVGQPQHF. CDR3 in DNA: TGTGCCAGCGGGCAGGGGGTCGGTCAGCCCCAGCATTTT.